This T cell receptor beta chain was sequenced for a study of CD8 T cells in ankylosing spondylitis. Via MiXCR, TCRdb re-called the 5' RACE reads, giving one row per CDR3 protein. The sample lists more than 25,000 distinct CDR3 sequences, about 5.6% occurring once. This clonotype was picked up many times. The antigen remains undetermined. Study-level findings and limits: In the blood and synovial fluid of reactive arthritis, some motif variants had been previously reported. Among TCR beta sequences, a motif of fewer than 10 highly homologous variants appeared characteristic of ankylosing spondylitis blood. CD8+ disease-linked clones were present at relatively low frequencies in blood.

Per germline, CDR1 SGDLS and CDR2 YYNGEE. The CDR3 extends over 15 amino acids. V was trimmed by 4 bases and J by 5 bases, leaving 15 bases between them. Sequencing input: blood, either unsorted or a sorted T cell fraction (not recorded which). The chain has TRBV9 and TRBJ1-4; D unresolved. The clonotype was recovered from a female donor with ankylosing spondylitis or in good health (not recorded which). The CDR3 loop reads CASSPRRAGNEKLFF. The CDR3 bases are TGTGCCAGCAGCCCCCGGCGCGCTGGCAATGAAAAACTGTTTTTT.